These 29 T cell receptor beta chains originate from one sample sequenced in a study of PD-1 and CTLA-4 blockade in melanoma (dated by TCRdb to about 2021). Library prep was done by the immunoSEQ multiplex PCR assay. TCRdb holds this immuneACCESS table with in-frame rearrangements only. Some clones are missing; in checked studies, unresolved V genes explain under half, and the rest has no known cause. This sample lists around 21,000 clones; about nine tenths were detected once. 7.8% of the sample is in the top ten clones. Sequencing was performed on CD8+ T cells from peripheral blood, taken before anti-PD-1 treatment. The receptors originated from a human donor with melanoma.

This clone was seen a single time. The chain couples TRBV7-9 to TRBJ1-1; D possibly corresponds to TRBD1 (6 bases). The CDR3 contains 15 residues. V lost 5 bases to trimming and J lost 0 bases, with 13 bases between them. Germline CDR1 and CDR2: SEHNR and FQNEAQ (reference sequence). The CDR3 protein is CASSGEDSLNTEAFF. DNA of the CDR3: TGTGCCAGCAGCGGGGAGGACAGCTTGAACACTGAAGCTTTCTTT.

The gene calls are TRBV6-1 and TRBJ1-1, with 8 bases aligning to TRBD1. V lost 1 base to trimming and J lost 2 bases; unmatched junction nucleotides: 3. The CDR3 runs to 15 residues. Per the germline V gene, CDR1 is MNHNS and CDR2 is SASEGT. The CDR3 DNA reads TGTGCCAGCAGTGAAGAAGACAGGGGAAACACTGAAGCTTTCTTT. It is translated as CASSEEDRGNTEAFF.

The V call is TRBV14, the J call TRBJ1-1; D gene uncertain. The CDR3 spans 14 residues. Germline CDR1 is SGHDN and CDR2 is FVKESK. Trimming cost V 1 base and J 0 bases, with 6 bases left between them. CDR3 bases: TGTGCCAGCAGCCAAGGTTATATGAACACTGAAGCTTTCTTT. This sequence encodes CASSQGYMNTEAFF.

J is TRBJ1-5 and V is TRBV28, with TRBD1 identical over 7 bases. CDR3 size: 15 residues. V dropped 5 bases and J dropped 3; count of bases not matched to a gene: 7. From germline, CDR1 is MDHEN and CDR2 SYDVKM. DNA for the CDR3: TGTGCCAGCAGTCCGAACGGACAGGCCAATCAGCCCCAGCATTTT. This encodes CASSPNGQANQPQHF.

The chain recombines TRBV28 with TRBJ2-3, with unresolved D. The CDR3 consists of 15 residues. Germline V gene data show CDR1 as MDHEN and CDR2 as SYDVKM. Between the trimmed V and J ends, which lost 5 bases and 2 bases, there was a span of 14 bases. The CDR3 nucleotides are TGTGCCAGCAGTATTCACAGAGTGAACACAGATACGCAGTATTTT. Amino acid sequence: CASSIHRVNTDTQYF.

In DNA, the CDR3 is TGTGCCAGCAGTTTTGGTTGGGGGCAGGAGCAGTACTTC. Protein product: CASSFGWGQEQYF. This sequence joins TRBV28 and TRBJ2-7, with TRBD1 as a possible D gene (6 bases). Trimming cost V 3 bases and J 7 bases, with 13 bases left between them. The germline CDR1 and CDR2 sequences are MDHEN and SYDVKM. The CDR3 sequence is 13 residues long.

This chain joins TRBV27 and TRBJ1-5; D remains ambiguous. V lost 3 bases to trimming and J lost 3 bases, with 6 bases between them. Germline CDR1 reads MNHEY; CDR2 reads SMNVEV (reference sequence). The CDR3 spans 13 residues. CDR3 sequence reads: CASSLGYNQPQHF. The CDR3 nucleotides read TGTGCCAGCAGTTTGGGGTACAATCAGCCCCAGCATTTT.

The gene calls are TRBV30 and TRBJ2-5; the D call may be TRBD1 or TRBD2 (6 bases each). Germline V gives CDR1 GTSNPN, CDR2 SVGIG (reference sequence). The length of the CDR3 is 14 residues. Trimming removed 0 bases at V and 9 bases at J, with 17 bases between. CDR3 DNA sequence: TGTGCCTGGAGTGTGACGGGGGCCTGGTGGCCCCAGTACTTC. Protein: CAWSVTGAWWPQYF.

The CDR3 coding sequence is TGCGCCAGCAGCCACCTAGCGGGGGGGCCTGATGAGCAGTTCTTC. It specifies CASSHLAGGPDEQFF. The chain combines TRBV4-3 with TRBJ2-1; 12 nucleotides agree with TRBD2. This CDR3 is 15 amino acids long. Germline CDR1 and CDR2: LGHNA and YSLEER. With V trimmed by 3 bases and J by 8 bases, 5 bases remained unmatched.

This rearrangement joins TRBV5-4 to TRBJ2-7, with no clear D. Germline-derived CDR1 and CDR2 are SGHNT and YYREEE (reference sequence). The CDR3 runs to 12 residues. Trimming shortened V by 10 bases and J by 6 bases, and 17 bases separated the two germline ends. CDR3 sequence (DNA): TGTGCCGCTGGGGAATGGGCTGGCGAGCAGTACTTC. Amino acids: CAAGEWAGEQYF.

The V call is TRBV19, the J call TRBJ1-2; D not resolved. V gave up 6 bases and J gave up 5 bases, with 4 bases separating them. Germline-derived CDR1 and CDR2 are LNHDA and SQIVND (reference sequence). CDR3 length: 10 amino acids. This CDR3 is CASRAYGYTF. The CDR3 bases are TGTGCCAGTAGGGCGTATGGCTACACCTTC.

V usage is TRBV2 and J usage is TRBJ2-7; D might be TRBD1 (5 bases). The V and J ends lost 8 bases and 5 bases respectively, with 13 bases between them. The germline CDR1 and CDR2 sequences are SNHLY and FYNNEI. CDR3 length: 12 amino acids. In nucleotides, the CDR3 is TGTGCCAGCGTTCCGACAGTAGACGAGCAGTACTTC. This translates into CASVPTVDEQYF.

This clone occurred once. The chain uses TRBV5-1 and TRBJ2-7; no reliable D call. The length of the CDR3 is 14 residues. V lost 0 bases to trimming and J lost 0 bases, with 7 bases between them. Germline V gene data show CDR1 as SGHRS and CDR2 as YFSETQ. CDR3 protein: CASSLGGNSYEQYF. The CDR3 nucleotides are TGCGCCAGCAGCTTGGGGGGAAACTCCTACGAGCAGTACTTC.

The chain carries TRBV5-1 and TRBJ1-1; D is unclear. Germline CDR1 and CDR2: SGHRS and YFSETQ. CDR3 length equals 15 residues. V was pared by 0 bases and J by 0 bases, with 9 bases between. The chain's CDR3 is CASSLGRIMNTEAFF. In DNA, the CDR3 is TGCGCCAGCAGCTTGGGGCGAATCATGAACACTGAAGCTTTCTTT.

This rearrangement joins TRBV19 to TRBJ2-1; perhaps TRBD1 as D (5 bases). Trimming pared 5 bases from V and 5 bases from J, leaving 10 bases between. The CDR3 is made up of 13 amino acids. In germline, CDR1 is LNHDA, CDR2 SQIVND (reference sequence). CDR3 in amino acids: CASSPPTDNEQFF. CDR3 sequence (DNA): TGTGCCAGTAGTCCGCCGACAGACAATGAGCAGTTCTTC.

This chain joins TRBV12-3 or TRBV12-4 and TRBJ2-2, with D unresolved. The CDR3 sequence is 13 residues long. The V gene lost 6 bases and the J gene lost 0 bases, with 5 bases spanning the gap. CDR3 DNA: TGTGCCAGCAGCCTGACGAACACCGGGGAGCTGTTTTTT. This encodes CASSLTNTGELFF.

The rearrangement joins TRBV6-5 to TRBJ2-1; D is unresolved. This CDR3 comprises 13 residues. The V gene lost 2 bases and the J gene lost 5 bases, with 7 bases spanning the gap. Germline V gene lookup returns CDR1 MNHEY and CDR2 SVGAGI. The chain's CDR3 is CASSYDANNEQFF. CDR3 coding DNA: TGTGCCAGCAGTTACGACGCTAACAATGAGCAGTTCTTC.

This clone occurred once. The CDR3 nucleotides are TGCGCCAGCAGCTTGGAGGGCAGGCCAACGGGCGGGGAGCTGTTTTTT. It is translated as CASSLEGRPTGGELFF. V usage is TRBV5-1 and J usage is TRBJ2-2; D unresolved. Per germline, CDR1 SGHRS and CDR2 YFSETQ. The CDR3 loop spans 16 amino acids. With 0 bases removed from V and 7 bases from J, the gap between germline ends came to 16 bases.

The chain employs TRBV5-1 and TRBJ2-3; 10 nucleotides line up with TRBD2. Germline values: CDR1 SGHRS, CDR2 YFSETQ. V was clipped by 1 base and J by 3 bases; unmatched bases: 5. CDR3 size: 16 residues. CDR3 sequence (DNA): TGCGCCAGCAGCTTGAAGGCTAGCGGGGGTACAGATACGCAGTATTTT. Translated, it gives CASSLKASGGTDTQYF.

The chain employs TRBV7-9 and TRBJ2-1, with TRBD2 matching over 9 bases. The CDR3 extends over 16 amino acids. Germline V CDR1 and CDR2: SEHNR, FQNEAQ (reference sequence). V shed 5 bases, J shed 0 bases, and the junction held 5 bases outside the gene matches. The CDR3 sequence: CASSPSGGSSYNEQFF. The CDR3 coding sequence is TGTGCCAGCAGCCCCAGCGGGGGGAGCTCCTACAATGAGCAGTTCTTC.

Notes on this clone: Other DNA sequences in this sample translate to the same CDR3. In nucleotides, the CDR3 is TGTGCCAGCAGTGAAGGCAGCTCCTACGAGCAGTACTTC. Protein product: CASSEGSSYEQYF. This chain connects TRBV2 to TRBJ2-7; D not certain. Germline V gene data show CDR1 as SNHLY and CDR2 as FYNNEI. The CDR3 sequence is 13 residues long. The germline V and J ends were trimmed by 1 base and 0 bases, with 4 bases remaining between them.

This clone has only one observation. This rearrangement joins TRBV4-1 to TRBJ2-3, with TRBD1 identical over 8 bases. Trimming cost V 4 bases and J 5 bases; bases outside gene matches: 5. This CDR3 has 14 amino acids. Germline lookup yields CDR1 MGHRA and CDR2 YSYEKL. CDR3 sequence reads: CASSPWTGIDTQYF. CDR3 bases: TGCGCCAGCAGCCCCTGGACAGGGATAGATACGCAGTATTTT.

V and J are TRBV6-6 and TRBJ2-3; D is perhaps TRBD1 or TRBD2 (5 bases each). Deletions cut 8 bases from V and 3 bases from J, with 12 bases between. CDR1 MNHNY and CDR2 SVGAGI come from the germline V gene (reference sequence). The length of the CDR3 is 13 residues. The CDR3 coding sequence is TGTGCCAGCTGCGAGGGGCGAACAGATACGCAGTATTTT. Its protein is CASCEGRTDTQYF.

J is TRBJ1-3 and V is TRBV4-3; TRBD1 might be the D (5 bases). V lost 0 bases, J lost 4 bases, and 10 bases lay in between. The CDR3 has 15 amino acids. Germline CDR1 LGHNA, CDR2 YSLEER. CDR3 amino acids: CASSQDSGRGNTIYF. In DNA form, the CDR3 reads TGCGCCAGCAGCCAAGATTCAGGGCGGGGAAACACCATATATTTT.

The chain uses TRBV19 and TRBJ2-5; D may be TRBD2 (7 bases). This CDR3 region has 15 residues. The V end lost 3 bases, the J end lost 4 bases, and 15 bases lay between the germline ends. In germline, CDR1 is LNHDA, CDR2 SQIVND (reference sequence). In nucleotides, the CDR3 is TGTGCCAGTAGTATCGGGGGAGGGGGTCCAGAGACCCAGTACTTC. Translating it yields CASSIGGGGPETQYF. The whole variable domain, remainder taken from reference TRBV19 and TRBJ2-5, is DGGITQSPKYLFRKEGQNVTLSCEQNLNHDAMYWYRQDPGQGLRLIYYSQIVNDFQKGDIAEGYSVSREKKESFPLTVTSAQKNPTAFYLCASSIGGGGPETQYFGPGTRLLVL.

The V and J genes are TRBV4-1 and TRBJ1-1, with 8 bases matching TRBD1. V lost 3 bases and J lost 7; bases outside the gene matches: 10. Per the germline V gene, CDR1 is MGHRA and CDR2 is YSYEKL. This CDR3 is 15 amino acids long. Here the CDR3 DNA reads TGCGCCAGCAGCCACAGAGCCGGGACAGGCTATGAAGCTTTCTTT. Its protein is CASSHRAGTGYEAFF.

V and J are TRBV5-1 and TRBJ2-1; 11 positions match TRBD2. The CDR3 contains 14 residues. CDR1 SGHRS and CDR2 YFSETQ come from the germline V gene. The V and J ends lost 4 bases and 9 bases, in that order; junction bases with no gene match: 6. CDR3 protein: CASSVTSGVAEQFF. CDR3 nucleotide sequence: TGCGCCAGCAGCGTGACTAGCGGGGTCGCTGAGCAGTTCTTC.

The gene calls are TRBV7-8 and TRBJ2-7; 7 bases are a match to TRBD1. The CDR3 has 14 residues. Losses at the gene ends were 5 bases for V and 3 bases for J; bases not matched to a gene: 7. Germline CDR1 is SGHVS and CDR2 is FQNEAQ. The DNA of the CDR3 is TGTGCCAGCAGCGCCGGGACAGACCTCTACGAGCAGTACTTC. Translated, it gives CASSAGTDLYEQYF.

CDR3: CAISEKAPGYTF. The CDR3 region has the DNA TGTGCCATCAGTGAGAAGGCCCCTGGCTACACCTTC. The chain uses TRBV10-3 and TRBJ1-2; D gene uncertain. Germline CDR1 reads ENHRY; CDR2 reads SYGVKD. Trimming shortened V by 2 bases and J by 7 bases, and 8 bases separated the two germline ends. The CDR3 consists of 12 residues.